This T cell receptor (beta chain) was obtained from a study of blood T cell repertoires in COVID-19. About the study: Sites across the United States, Italy and Spain contributed samples from acute and convalescent COVID-19. Sources were T cells, B-cell-depleted T cells, or PBMCs; the material itself was cDNA or gDNA.

Using immunoSEQ multiplex PCR, the repertoire was profiled, and TCRdb retains in-frame clones only, with some absent. The table lists some 140,000 clones, under 90% of them singletons. Living in 24 US areas, the participants were between roughly 18 and 90 years of age. Donors were grouped by their self-reported clinical history. Germline loops: CDR1 SQVTM, CDR2 ANQGSEA. With 4 bases removed from V and 0 bases from J, the gap between germline ends came to 9 bases. The CDR3 is 14 residues long. J is TRBJ2-2 and V is TRBV29-1, with unresolved D. Source material: PBMCs or T cells enriched from blood (not recorded which). The sequence was obtained from a man between 40 and 49 years old with acute COVID-19. The CDR3 here is CSVVVQTNTGELFF. The CDR3 bases are TGCAGCGTTGTAGTACAGACGAACACCGGGGAGCTGTTTTTT.